This is a list of T cell receptor beta chains from one sample in a study of post-analysis software for immune sequencing data. TCRdb independently ran MiXCR on the PCR reads; one entry per CDR3 protein. The sample holds fewer than 850,000 distinct CDR3 sequences, just over 45% seen once. Input material: blood. The receptor set was obtained from a girl aged 5 to 17 with multiple sclerosis. Both conserved end residues are part of each CDR3. A D gene is named only where the DNA matches it firmly. Clone size is not always given. Where it is, it says once, few, many or a class for expanded clones.

TRBD1	NA	TRBV3-1	TRBJ2-1	CASTSGTGPYNEQFF	TGTGCCAGCACCTCCGGGACAGGCCCCTACAATGAGCAGTTCTTC
NA	NA	TRBV6-2/TRBV6-3	TRBJ1-1	CASSYIGSTEAFF	TGTGCCAGCAGTTATATTGGTTCCACTGAAGCTTTCTTT
NA	few	TRBV12-5	TRBJ2-7	CASGLVMTRTFSSYEQYF	TGTGCTAGTGGTTTGGTAATGACCCGTACTTTTAGCTCCTACGAGCAGTACTTC
TRBD2	few	TRBV6-5	TRBJ2-7	CASSPLSGGYEQYF	TGTGCCAGCAGTCCCCTGTCGGGGGGCTACGAGCAGTACTTC
TRBD2	NA	TRBV25-1	TRBJ2-1	CASNGREFIDEQFF	TGTGCCAGCAACGGGCGGGAGTTCATCGATGAGCAGTTCTTC
NA	NA	TRBV4-1	TRBJ2-2	CASRYGTQSYTGELFF	TGCGCCAGCAGGTACGGGACCCAATCGTACACCGGGGAGCTGTTTTTT
NA	NA	TRBV7-9	TRBJ1-4	CASSSPRRAEVLFF	TGTGCCAGTAGCTCGCCGCGAAGGGCCGAGGTACTGTTTTTT
NA	many	TRBV6-5	TRBJ2-1	CASSYSPQNSYNEQFF	TGTGCCAGCAGTTACTCCCCACAAAACTCCTACAATGAGCAGTTCTTC
TRBD2	NA	TRBV12-3/TRBV12-4	TRBJ2-1	CASSRTSGRADEQFF	TGTGCCAGCAGCCGGACTAGCGGGAGAGCCGATGAGCAGTTTTTC
TRBD1	NA	TRBV15	TRBJ2-1	CATSEGTGAYNEQFF	TGTGCCACCAGCGAGGGGACAGGGGCGTACAATGAGCAGTTCTTC
NA	NA	TRBV7-9	TRBJ2-1	CASSLKGWTYNEQFF	TGTGCCAGCAGCTTGAAGGGCTGGACCTACAATGAGCAGTTCTTC
NA	NA	TRBV6-2/TRBV6-3	TRBJ1-2	CASARTVPYGYTF	TGTGCCAGCGCCCGGACGGTCCCCTATGGCTACACCTTC
NA	few	TRBV5-1	TRBJ1-2	CASSLGDNRSGYTF	TGCGCCAGCAGCTTAGGGGACAATCGAAGCGGCTACACCTTC
NA	NA	TRBV12-3/TRBV12-4	TRBJ1-2	CASSEEGFNYGYTF	TGTGCCAGCAGTGAAGAGGGGTTTAACTATGGCTACACCTTC
TRBD1	once	TRBV28	TRBJ1-4	CASSFSTGGGKLFF	TGTGCCAGCAGTTTTAGTACAGGGGGCGGAAAACTGTTTTTT
NA	few	TRBV4-1	TRBJ2-7	CASSQLAGQYTYEQYF	TGCGCCAGCAGCCAACTTGCGGGACAGTATACCTACGAGCAGTACTTC
NA	NA	TRBV7-2	TRBJ2-3	CASSEDISSTDTQYF	TGTGCCAGCAGCGAGGACATTTCTAGCACAGATACGCAGTATTTT
TRBD1	NA	TRBV28	TRBJ2-5	CASSTKTGNQETQYF	TGTGCCAGCAGTACCAAGACAGGGAACCAAGAGACCCAGTACTTC
TRBD2	many	TRBV20-1	TRBJ2-1	CSATDPLAGGNEQFF	TGCAGTGCTACCGACCCGCTAGCGGGAGGGAATGAGCAGTTCTTC
NA	few	TRBV20-1	TRBJ2-5	CSVMGQETQYF	TGCAGTGTAATGGGGCAAGAGACCCAGTACTTC